The 16 T cell receptor beta chains reported below all come from one sample, sequenced in a study of cytomegalovirus exposure and HLA in healthy donors. This table comes from immunoSEQ multiplex PCR, and its TCRdb copy is limited to in-frame clones, with some not included. Among roughly 280,000 clones listed, about 86% were seen once. Input material: PBMCs. These TCRs come from a woman aged 18-30 years in good health and CMV-seronegative.

The chain employs TRBV29-1 and TRBJ1-3; D remains ambiguous. The V gene lost 6 bases and the J gene lost 0 bases, with 12 bases spanning the gap. Germline-derived CDR1 and CDR2 are SQVTM and ANQGSEA. The CDR3 spans 14 residues. The CDR3 region is CSVVGSFSGNTIYF. CDR3 coding DNA: TGCAGCGTCGTCGGGTCCTTCTCTGGAAACACCATATATTTT.

The genes are TRBV30 and TRBJ2-3; the match to TRBD2 covers 14 bases. Germline CDR1 GTSNPN, CDR2 SVGIG (reference sequence). The CDR3 loop spans 19 amino acids. V lost 0 bases and J lost 2; bases outside the gene matches: 10. The CDR3 sequence: CAWSVRRTSGGNATDTQYF. The CDR3 nucleotides are TGTGCCTGGAGTGTACGTAGGACTAGCGGGGGGAATGCCACAGATACGCAGTATTTT.

This chain connects TRBV28 to TRBJ2-7, with 11 bases identical to TRBD2. The CDR3 runs to 16 residues. The trim removed 5 bases at V and 2 bases at J, leaving 8 bases unmatched. Germline-derived CDR1 and CDR2 are MDHEN and SYDVKM. This CDR3 is CASSPLYSGGAYEQYF. CDR3 nucleotides: TGTGCCAGCAGTCCCCTATATAGCGGGGGGGCCTACGAGCAGTACTTC.

This clone was recorded only once. V is TRBV19 and J is TRBJ2-3; D possibly corresponds to TRBD2 (6 bases). Trimming cost V 5 bases and J 9 bases, with 12 bases left between them. Looked up from germline, CDR1 is LNHDA and CDR2 is SQIVND (reference sequence). The CDR3 loop spans 12 amino acids. This CDR3 is CASSGGWETQYF. The CDR3 DNA follows: TGTGCCAGTAGTGGGGGGTGGGAGACGCAGTATTTT.

The V call is TRBV19, the J call TRBJ2-7; perhaps TRBD1 as D (6 bases). The ends were cut back, 1 base at V and 6 bases at J, with 16 bases in the middle. Germline V CDR1 and CDR2: LNHDA, SQIVND (reference sequence). This CDR3 has 15 amino acids. CDR3 bases: TGTGCCAGTAGTATAGGACCAGGGGACCGGGTCGAGCAGTACTTC. This translates into CASSIGPGDRVEQYF.

V gene TRBV6-1 combines with J gene TRBJ2-5, with D possibly TRBD2 on 6 matching bases. Germline assignment: CDR1 MNHNS and CDR2 SASEGT. The V end lost 1 base, the J end lost 5 bases, and 17 bases lay between the germline ends. CDR3 length: 16 amino acids. The CDR3 here is CASSEVKWGSGETQYF. The CDR3 DNA follows: TGTGCCAGCAGTGAAGTGAAATGGGGGAGCGGGGAGACCCAGTACTTC.

The chain couples TRBV27 to TRBJ2-2; TRBD2 is a possible D gene (6 bases). V gave up 3 bases and J gave up 4 bases, with 12 bases separating them. The CDR3 runs 15 residues. CDR1 is MNHEY and CDR2 is SMNVEV in the germline V gene (reference sequence). In DNA, the CDR3 is TGTGCCAGCAGTTTGACTAGAAGGGGCACCGGGGAGCTGTTTTTT. The encoded protein is CASSLTRRGTGELFF.

This sequence joins TRBV11-2 and TRBJ2-4; 7 bases agree with TRBD1. After removal of 2 bases from V and 0 bases from J, the junction contained 7 bases not matched to a gene. Germline CDR1 reads SGHAT; CDR2 reads FQNNGV. There are 17 residues in the CDR3. CDR3 in amino acids: CASSLPGQPIAKNIQYF. Written as DNA, the CDR3 is TGTGCCAGCAGCTTACCGGGACAGCCGATAGCCAAAAACATTCAGTACTTC.

The chain combines TRBV19 with TRBJ2-5, with 11 bases that match TRBD1. This CDR3 contains 17 residues. Germline CDR1 and CDR2: LNHDA and SQIVND (reference sequence). Trimming removed 5 bases from V and 4 bases from J; junction bases left unmatched: 12. The CDR3 coding sequence is TGTGCCAGTAGTCCCCTGGGCGGGACAGGGGGAGGAGAGACCCAGTACTTC. This translates into CASSPLGGTGGGETQYF.

J is TRBJ2-7 and V is TRBV4-1, with 8 bases fitting TRBD1. V trimming: 0 bases; J trimming: 4 bases; junction bases outside the gene matches: 5. The CDR3 has 15 residues. The V gene's germline CDR1 is MGHRA and CDR2 YSYEKL. The CDR3 is CASSQDRQGAYEQYF. CDR3 in DNA: TGCGCCAGCAGCCAAGACCGGCAGGGGGCTTACGAGCAGTACTTC.

V usage is TRBV6-5 and J usage is TRBJ2-7; tentatively, D is TRBD1 (5 bases). The germline CDR1 and CDR2 sequences are MNHEY and SVGAGI. The CDR3 has 14 amino acids. Trimming removed 8 bases from V and 2 bases from J, with 16 bases in between. CDR3 sequence (DNA): TGTGCCAGCGGTACTATAGGACATCCCTACGAGCAGTACTTC. It translates to CASGTIGHPYEQYF.

This chain connects TRBV30 to TRBJ2-5; 16 bases are shared with TRBD2. From germline, CDR1 is GTSNPN and CDR2 SVGIG (reference sequence). This CDR3 region has 19 residues. V lost 3 bases, J lost 0 bases, and 10 bases stayed unmatched. The CDR3 DNA is TGTGCCTGGAGCGGGGAGCCGGGACTAGCGGGAGGGTACCAAGAGACCCAGTACTTC. As protein: CAWSGEPGLAGGYQETQYF.

The chain couples TRBV10-2 to TRBJ2-3; D is perhaps TRBD2 (5 bases). The V and J ends lost 6 bases and 2 bases respectively, with 15 bases between them. The CDR3 covers 15 residues. The V gene's germline CDR1 is WSHSY and CDR2 SAAADI. For the CDR3, the DNA is TGCGCCAGCAGACTCACTCTAGCTAACACAGATACGCAGTATTTT. Protein product: CASRLTLANTDTQYF.

The chain carries TRBV29-1 and TRBJ2-1; perhaps TRBD2 as D (6 bases). This CDR3 has 14 residues. CDR1 is SQVTM and CDR2 is ANQGSEA in the germline V gene. Trimming stripped 7 bases from V and 7 bases from J, with 20 bases between. This CDR3 reads CSAGGQAAGNEQFF. CDR3 sequence (DNA): TGCAGCGCCGGGGGTCAGGCGGCCGGGAATGAGCAGTTCTTC.

DNA of the CDR3: TGTGCCAGCAGCGCCCAGGACAGGGGATTGAACACTGAAGCTTTCTTT. Its protein product is CASSAQDRGLNTEAFF. This rearrangement joins TRBV21-1 to TRBJ1-1; the tabulated D call, TRBD1, remains unverified against the DNA. TRBV21-1 is a documented pseudogene. The CDR3 sequence is 16 residues long.

The rearrangement uses TRBV6-1 and TRBJ2-7, with 7 positions matching TRBD1. The CDR3 loop spans 13 amino acids. J was trimmed by 3 bases and V by 4 bases; bases with no gene match: 3. The germline gives CDR1 MNHNS, CDR2 SASEGT. The CDR3 DNA sequence: TGTGCCAGCAGTGGACAGGGTCTCTACGAGCAGTACTTC. Translation: CASSGQGLYEQYF.